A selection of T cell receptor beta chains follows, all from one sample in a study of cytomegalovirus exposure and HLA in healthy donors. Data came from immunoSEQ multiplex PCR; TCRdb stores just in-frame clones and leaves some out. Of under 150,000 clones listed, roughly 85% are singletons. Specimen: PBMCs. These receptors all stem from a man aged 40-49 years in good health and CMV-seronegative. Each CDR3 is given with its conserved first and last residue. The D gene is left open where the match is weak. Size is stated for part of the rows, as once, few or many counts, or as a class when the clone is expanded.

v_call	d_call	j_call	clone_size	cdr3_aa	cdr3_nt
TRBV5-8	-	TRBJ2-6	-	CASSLRGLSGANVLTF	TGTGCCAGCAGCTTGAGGGGTCTCTCTGGGGCCAACGTCCTGACTTTC
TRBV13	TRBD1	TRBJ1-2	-	CASSRGQGIGYTF	TGTGCCAGCAGCAGGGGACAGGGGATAGGCTACACCTTC
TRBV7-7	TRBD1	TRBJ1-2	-	CASRVDRGVVHYGYTF	TGTGCTAGCCGTGTGGACAGGGGGGTAGTACACTATGGCTACACCTTC
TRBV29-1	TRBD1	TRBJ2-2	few	CSGQGNTGELFF	TGCAGCGGACAGGGGAACACCGGGGAGCTGTTTTTT
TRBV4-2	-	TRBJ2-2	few	CASSHAQRDTGELFF	TGTGCCAGCAGCCACGCCCAGCGAGACACCGGGGAGCTGTTTTTT
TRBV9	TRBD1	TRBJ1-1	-	CASSATGANTEAFF	TGTGCCAGCAGCGCTACAGGGGCGAACACTGAAGCTTTCTTT
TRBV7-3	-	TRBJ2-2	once	CASSQGGATLSGELFF	TGTGCCAGCAGCCAAGGAGGGGCCACGCTTAGCGGGGAGCTGTTTTTT
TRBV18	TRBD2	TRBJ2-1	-	CASSPAAGLAGDDSYNEQFF	TGTGCCAGCTCACCTGCAGCGGGACTAGCGGGAGACGACTCCTACAATGAGCAGTTCTTC
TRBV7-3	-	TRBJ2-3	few	CASSLTEKGGSTDTQYF	TGTGCCAGCAGCTTAACGGAAAAGGGGGGGAGCACAGATACGCAGTATTTT
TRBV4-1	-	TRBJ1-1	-	CASSQARGTEAFF	TGCGCCAGCAGCCAAGCTAGGGGCACTGAAGCTTTCTTT
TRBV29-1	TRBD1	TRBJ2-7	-	CSVEAPEGQGGYEQYF	TGCAGCGTTGAAGCCCCGGAGGGACAGGGGGGGTACGAGCAGTACTTC
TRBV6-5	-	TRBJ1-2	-	CASSYRAGLNYGYTF	TGTGCCAGCAGTTACCGAGCAGGGCTTAACTATGGCTACACCTTC
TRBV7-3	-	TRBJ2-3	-	CASSGRQSDTQYF	TGTGCCAGCAGCGGACGACAGTCAGATACGCAGTATTTT
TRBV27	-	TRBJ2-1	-	CASSSHRGGIGEQFF	TGTGCCAGCAGTTCGCACAGGGGAGGAATAGGTGAGCAGTTCTTC
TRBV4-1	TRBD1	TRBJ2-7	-	CASSQERVTGYEQYF	TGCGCCAGCAGCCAAGAACGGGTGACAGGGTACGAGCAGTACTTC
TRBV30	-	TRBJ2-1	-	CAWFLAGGVEQFF	TGTGCCTGGTTCCTAGCTGGAGGGGTTGAGCAGTTCTTC
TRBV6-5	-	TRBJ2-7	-	CASSYSRSFAYEQYF	TGTGCCAGCAGTTACTCGCGGAGCTTCGCCTACGAGCAGTACTTC
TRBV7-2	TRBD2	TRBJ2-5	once	CASGTREETQYF	TGTGCCAGCGGGACTAGGGAAGAGACCCAGTACTTC
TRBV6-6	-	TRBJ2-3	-	CASSSSETFYTDTQYF	TGTGCCAGCAGTTCCTCCGAAACCTTCTACACAGATACGCAGTATTTT
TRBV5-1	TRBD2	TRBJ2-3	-	CASSLDPSGSPGPTDTQYF	TGCGCCAGCAGCTTGGATCCTAGCGGGTCCCCAGGTCCCACAGATACGCAGTATTTT
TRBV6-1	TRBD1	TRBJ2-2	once	CASSGSSGTVNTGELFF	TGTGCCAGCAGTGGGTCTTCCGGGACAGTTAACACCGGGGAGCTGTTTTTT
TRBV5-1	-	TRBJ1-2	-	CASSSAQGGYGYTF	TGCGCCAGCAGCTCCGCCCAGGGTGGGTATGGCTACACCTTC
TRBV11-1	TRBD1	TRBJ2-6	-	CASSLDRNFVLTF	TGTGCCAGCAGCCTGGACAGGAATTTTGTCCTGACTTTC
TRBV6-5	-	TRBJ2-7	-	CASSYSRVSSYEQYF	TGTGCCAGCAGTTACTCGCGGGTCTCATCCTACGAGCAGTACTTC
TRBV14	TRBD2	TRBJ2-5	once	CASSLSGETQYF	TGTGCCAGCAGCCTTAGCGGGGAGACCCAGTACTTC
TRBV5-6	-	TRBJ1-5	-	CASSHYSYGTIGNQPQHF	TGTGCCAGCAGCCATTATAGTTACGGGACTATCGGCAATCAGCCCCAGCATTTT
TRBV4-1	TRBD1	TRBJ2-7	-	CASSQVGRGREQYF	TGCGCCAGCAGCCAAGTAGGCAGGGGGCGCGAGCAGTACTTC
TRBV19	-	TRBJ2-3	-	CASSISGGQILNTQYF	TGTGCCAGTAGTATATCAGGGGGGCAAATTTTGAATACGCAGTATTTT
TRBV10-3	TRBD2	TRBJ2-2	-	CAISESAGGNTGELFF	TGTGCCATCAGTGAGTCGGCGGGAGGGAACACCGGGGAGCTGTTTTTT
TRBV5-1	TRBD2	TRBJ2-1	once	CASSLSWGGRDEQFF	TGCGCCAGCAGCTTGTCCTGGGGCGGGAGAGATGAGCAGTTCTTC
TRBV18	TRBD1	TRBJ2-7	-	CASSPTGTSYEQYF	TGTGCCAGCTCACCGACAGGGACCTCCTACGAGCAGTACTTC